The 19 T cell receptor beta chains presented below share a single source sample, sequenced in a study of blood T cells in healthy people across ages. A sample-barcoded 5' primer and a J-beta primer mix were used in a second PCR of about 6 to 12 cycles. TCRdb passed the 5' RACE reads through MiXCR, listing each CDR3 protein once. The data show 1.5 million to 2 million distinct CDR3 sequences, 30% to 35% seen once. Sequencing was performed on blood. The source is a woman in her twenties or thirties in good health.

This clonotype occurred a few times. At one of its ends the junction is not consistent with the germline gene, which may arise from a read error. The chain uses TRBV7-7 and TRBJ2-3, with D possibly TRBD2 on 6 matching bases. CDR1 is SSHAT, CDR2 FNYEAQ, per germline (reference sequence). The CDR3 is 14 residues long. Here the CDR3 DNA reads TGTGCCTGCAGCCCGGGGGTGGACGGAGATACGCAGTATTTT. Protein: CACSPGVDGDTQYF.

V gene TRBV12-3 or TRBV12-4 combines with J gene TRBJ1-4; the D gene is possibly TRBD1 (5 bases). The CDR3 sequence is 15 residues long. Trimming pared 1 base from V and 6 bases from J, leaving 12 bases between. The CDR3 DNA reads as TGTGCCAGCAGTTTAGTTGGTCAGGGCGATGAAAAACTGTTTTTT. Amino acids: CASSLVGQGDEKLFF.

The rearrangement joins TRBV6-2 or TRBV6-3 to TRBJ2-1; D not certain. The DNA end is a closer match to TRBJ2-7, so the J assignment may be wrong. The CDR3 spans 13 residues. In germline, CDR1 is MNHEY, CDR2 SVGEGT. The CDR3 DNA is TGTGCCAGCAGTCAGGCCCCACACAATGAGCAGTACTTC. This translates into CASSQAPHNEQYF.

The chain couples TRBV20-1 to TRBJ1-2; weak D call: TRBD1 (6 bases). This CDR3 spans 15 amino acids. Looked up from germline, CDR1 is DFQATT and CDR2 is SNEGSKA (reference sequence). The V end was cut by 5 bases, the J end by 2 bases, with 18 bases between. The chain's CDR3 is CSAPLTSQGNYGYTF. CDR3 DNA: TGCAGTGCTCCCCTCACCTCACAGGGAAACTATGGCTACACCTTC.

The V call is TRBV21-1, the J call TRBJ2-3; the tabulated D call, TRBD1, remains unverified against the DNA. TRBV21-1 constitutes a pseudogene. CDR3 length equals 15 residues. CDR3: CASSKNGARPDTQYF. CDR3 in DNA: TGTGCCAGCAGCAAAAATGGGGCGCGTCCAGATACGCAGTATTTT.

V is TRBV5-1 and J is TRBJ2-5, with 7 bases that match TRBD1. Trimming at V came to 4 bases and at J to 4 bases, leaving 4 bases not matched to a gene. The length of the CDR3 is 13 residues. Germline values: CDR1 SGHRS, CDR2 YFSETQ. Here the CDR3 reads CASSDRTGETQYF. CDR3 in DNA: TGCGCCAGCAGCGACCGGACAGGAGAGACCCAGTACTTC.

The sample holds a few counts of this clonotype. The chain couples TRBV7-9 to TRBJ1-1; D unresolved. The V gene's germline CDR1 is SEHNR and CDR2 FQNEAQ (reference sequence). The CDR3 is 11 amino acids. V was pared by 2 bases and J by 7 bases, with 5 bases between. CDR3 nucleotide sequence: TGTGCCAGCAGCTTAACCCTTGAAGCTTTCTTT. Residues: CASSLTLEAFF.

In this sample, this clonotype turned up a few times. The chain combines TRBV7-2 with TRBJ2-7, with D possibly being TRBD2 (6 bases). The CDR3 covers 17 residues. Between the trimmed V and J ends, which lost 4 bases and 1 base, there was a span of 20 bases. Germline CDR1 SGHTA, CDR2 FQGNSA. CDR3 nucleotide sequence: TGTGCCAGCAGCTCCGGGTTGGCGGCGGGAATGTCCTACGAGCAGTACTTC. Encoded protein: CASSSGLAAGMSYEQYF.

This clonotype was seen a handful of times. This chain joins TRBV7-9 and TRBJ2-5, with 9 bases aligning to TRBD1. V was clipped by 5 bases and J by 5 bases; unmatched bases: 6. Germline assignment: CDR1 SEHNR and CDR2 FQNEAQ (reference sequence). This CDR3 is built from 14 residues. CDR3 in amino acids: CASSRDREEETQYF. As DNA, the CDR3 is TGTGCCAGCAGCCGGGACAGGGAAGAGGAGACCCAGTACTTC.

The sample holds a few counts of this clonotype. The CDR3 loop is CSAPRAGGGEAFF. DNA for the CDR3: TGCAGTGCCCCCCGGGCAGGGGGTGGTGAAGCTTTCTTT. V is TRBV20-1 and J is TRBJ1-1; 7 bases agree with TRBD1. Germline assignment: CDR1 DFQATT and CDR2 SNEGSKA (reference sequence). Trimming removed 6 bases from V and 7 bases from J; junction bases left unmatched: 11. CDR3 size: 13 residues.

Worth noting for this clonotype: This may be a read error: a much more frequent sequence differs by one nucleotide. This sequence joins TRBV20-1 and TRBJ2-7; D is ambiguous. TRBJ2-5 matches the DNA end more closely, so the J call is doubtful. The CDR3 consists of 18 residues. The germline V gene encodes CDR1 DFQATT and CDR2 SNEGSKA (reference sequence). The CDR3 DNA follows: TGCGGTGCTAGAGTTCGACGGTCAGCGAAGAAACCGGTATGGACCCAGTACTTC. Its translation is CGARVRRSAKKPVWTQYF.

V and J are TRBV9 and TRBJ2-7; possible D gene TRBD1, 5 bases. CDR1 and CDR2 from the germline V gene are SGDLS and YYNGEE. Trimming shortened V by 5 bases and J by 2 bases, and 11 bases separated the two germline ends. The CDR3 runs 13 residues. CDR3 sequence: CASSADRPYEQYF. The CDR3 nucleotides read TGTGCCAGCAGTGCCGACAGACCCTACGAGCAGTACTTC.

The rearrangement joins TRBV5-1 to TRBJ2-1, with 8 nucleotides matching TRBD1. The CDR3 covers 17 residues. With 4 bases clipped from V and 4 bases from J, the junction kept 13 bases outside the gene matches. CDR1 is SGHRS and CDR2 is YFSETQ in the germline V gene. In DNA, the CDR3 is TGCGCCAGCAGCCCCACGGGGAGTACAGGGGGATACAATGAGCAGTTCTTC. Protein sequence: CASSPTGSTGGYNEQFF. Variable domain in full (rest from reference TRBV5-1 and TRBJ2-1): KAGVTQTPRYLIKTRGQQVTLSCSPISGHRSVSWYQQTPGQGLQFLFEYFSETQRNKGNFPGRFSGRQFSNSRSEMNVSTLELGDSALYLCASSPTGSTGGYNEQFFGPGTRLTVL.

This clonotype showed up just a few times. The chain links TRBV30 to TRBJ2-1; D is ambiguous. V lost 0 bases, J lost 1 base, and 10 bases lay in between. The length of the CDR3 is 15 residues. The germline V gene encodes CDR1 GTSNPN and CDR2 SVGIG (reference sequence). The CDR3 protein is CAWSVPSLSYNEQFF. In DNA, the CDR3 is TGTGCCTGGAGTGTACCCTCGCTATCCTACAATGAGCAGTTCTTC.

This rearrangement joins TRBV18 to TRBJ2-7, with 7 nucleotides matching TRBD1. The germline V gene has CDR1 KGHSH and CDR2 LQKENI. V dropped 6 bases and J dropped 1; count of bases not matched to a gene: 15. The CDR3 consists of 17 residues. The CDR3: CASSKGRGGGLSYEQYF. The CDR3 bases are TGTGCCAGCTCCAAAGGAAGAGGGGGCGGGCTATCCTACGAGCAGTACTTC.

The CDR3 sequence: CSAYTDRGFGKLFF. The CDR3 region has the DNA TGCAGTGCTTACACGGACAGGGGATTCGGAAAACTGTTTTTT. The chain links TRBV20-1 to TRBJ1-4, with 9 bases aligning to TRBD1. This CDR3 comprises 14 residues. V shed 5 bases and J 10 bases; nucleotides not matched to a gene: 11. Germline V gene sequence: CDR1 DFQATT, CDR2 SNEGSKA (reference sequence).

Only a few counts were recorded for this clonotype. The chain carries TRBV15 and TRBJ2-3; possibly TRBD1 for D (6 bases). Germline loops: CDR1 LNHNV, CDR2 YYDKDF (reference sequence). Trimming removed 0 bases at V and 5 bases at J, with 15 bases between. CDR3 size: 16 residues. As DNA, the CDR3 is TGTGCCACCAGCAGAGATGGACAGTTTTTGATAGATACGCAGTATTTT. It yields the protein CATSRDGQFLIDTQYF.

The genes are TRBV15 and TRBJ2-5; no reliable D call. Trimming took off 1 base at V and 5 bases at J, with 14 bases between the two ends. CDR1 LNHNV and CDR2 YYDKDF come from the germline V gene (reference sequence). The CDR3 loop spans 15 amino acids. The CDR3 reads CATSRGALNGETQYF. The CDR3 DNA sequence: TGTGCCACCAGCAGAGGGGCCCTCAATGGGGAGACCCAGTACTTC.

The CDR3 nucleotides are TGTGCCAGCAGTTTACTTGCGGGAGACCAGTTCTTC. It is translated as CASSLLAGDQFF. The V call is TRBV12-3 or TRBV12-4, the J call TRBJ2-1; 7 bases are a match to TRBD2. Trimming cost V 2 bases and J 13 bases; bases outside gene matches: 5. This CDR3 is built from 12 residues.